Each of the 21 T cell receptor beta chains below was sequenced from the same sample in a study of PD-L1 blockade in urothelial cancer. Indicated time point: pretreatment peripheral blood. Produced via immunoSEQ multiplex PCR; TCRdb's table is partial and in-frame only. The repertoire holds roughly 87,000 clones, with around 92% as singletons. Sequencing used PBMCs, obtained around atezolizumab (anti-PD-L1) treatment. The origin of the receptors is a woman older than 75 with urothelial cancer.

In nucleotides, the CDR3 is TGTGCCAGCTCACCCTACACGACAGGGACTGAAGCTTTCTTT. This translates into CASSPYTTGTEAFF. The chain employs TRBV18 and TRBJ1-1; the match to TRBD1 covers 7 bases. CDR1 is KGHSH, CDR2 LQKENI, per germline. The CDR3 is made up of 14 amino acids. The V gene end was trimmed by 3 bases and the J gene end by 5 bases; junction bases not matched to a gene: 6.

J is TRBJ2-7 and V is TRBV5-6; D gene uncertain. Trimming left V 0 bases short and J 3 bases short, with 13 bases between. Germline values: CDR1 SGHDT, CDR2 YYEEEE. This CDR3 is 15 amino acids long. The CDR3 spells CASSLVGGNNYEQYF. The CDR3 nucleotides read TGTGCCAGCAGCTTGGTTGGTGGTAACAACTACGAGCAGTACTTC. Based on the CDR3 plus reference TRBV5-6 and TRBJ2-7, the full variable domain is DAGVTQSPTHLIKTRGQQVTLRCSPKSGHDTVSWYQQALGQGPQFIFQYYEEEERQRGNFPDRFSGHQFPNYSSELNVNALLLGDSALYLCASSLVGGNNYEQYFGPGTRLTVT.

This chain uses TRBV7-2 with TRBJ1-5; 7 bases line up with TRBD1. The V gene end was trimmed by 6 bases and the J gene end by 2 bases; junction bases not matched to a gene: 7. Germline lookup yields CDR1 SGHTA and CDR2 FQGNSA. This CDR3 is 15 amino acids long. The CDR3 coding sequence is TGTGCCAGCAGTATAGACACAGGGGGCAATCAGCCCCAGCATTTT. Translating gives CASSIDTGGNQPQHF.

The sample holds one count of this clone. The chain links TRBV5-1 to TRBJ2-4; perhaps TRBD2 as D (6 bases). V lost 3 bases to trimming and J lost 4 bases, with 14 bases between them. This CDR3 is 15 amino acids long. Germline V gives CDR1 SGHRS, CDR2 YFSETQ. The CDR3 DNA is TGCGCCAGCAGCTCCGGAGGGCAAGGAAAAAACATTCAGTACTTC. It translates to CASSSGGQGKNIQYF.

The chain employs TRBV7-3 and TRBJ1-4; TRBD1 aligns across 8 bases. The CDR3 length is 15 residues. Germline V gene data show CDR1 as SGHTA and CDR2 as FQGTGA. V gave up 5 bases and J gave up 5 bases; unmatched junction bases: 7. The CDR3: CASSVSGGSNEKLFF. Written as DNA, the CDR3 is TGTGCCAGCAGCGTTTCAGGGGGCTCCAATGAAAAACTGTTTTTT.

This chain joins TRBV7-2 and TRBJ1-3; 9 bases fit TRBD1. The germline gives CDR1 SGHTA, CDR2 FQGNSA. The CDR3 has 17 residues. V shed 5 bases, J shed 4 bases, and the junction held 12 bases outside the gene matches. The CDR3 sequence: CASSRINTGTGGNTIYF. DNA of the CDR3: TGTGCCAGCAGCCGCATTAATACCGGGACAGGGGGAAACACCATATATTTT.

This clone was counted a single time. V is TRBV19 and J is TRBJ2-1, with 9 bases that match TRBD2. V lost 8 bases to trimming and J lost 5 bases; unmatched junction nucleotides: 10. The CDR3 runs to 15 residues. Germline lookup yields CDR1 LNHDA and CDR2 SQIVND (reference sequence). The CDR3 sequence: CASPGGGRGDNEQFF. CDR3 DNA: TGTGCCAGTCCAGGTGGCGGGAGGGGAGACAATGAGCAGTTCTTC.

The CDR3 here is CASSLAGQGLEAFF. The CDR3 nucleotides read TGTGCCAGCAGTCTCGCGGGACAGGGGTTAGAAGCTTTCTTT. This chain links TRBV27 with TRBJ1-1; 10 bases map to TRBD1. This CDR3 is 14 amino acids long. Germline trimming cut 5 bases from V and 8 bases from J; bases unmatched to any gene: 8. Germline V CDR1 and CDR2: MNHEY, SMNVEV (reference sequence).

The chain joins TRBV4-2 to TRBJ2-1, with 7 bases lining up with TRBD2. Trimming removed 0 bases from V and 5 bases from J; junction bases left unmatched: 10. The CDR3 is 17 amino acids. Germline CDR1 LGHNA, CDR2 YNFKEQ. CDR3 nucleotide sequence: TGTGCCAGCAGCCAAGACGGCACGGGGGGAATGAACAATGAGCAGTTCTTC. It encodes CASSQDGTGGMNNEQFF.

The table lists this clone with a few counts. The chain couples TRBV19 to TRBJ2-7, with 10 bases aligning to TRBD1. V gave up 5 bases and J gave up 3 bases; unmatched junction bases: 4. The CDR3 is made up of 14 amino acids. CDR1 and CDR2 (germline): LNHDA, SQIVND (reference sequence). The CDR3 sequence is CASSDRDRGYEQYF. The CDR3 DNA reads as TGTGCCAGTAGTGACCGGGACAGGGGCTACGAGCAGTACTTC.

The chain is built from TRBV2 and TRBJ2-7, with D unresolved. This CDR3 is 12 amino acids long. The ends were cut back, 1 base at V and 4 bases at J, with 5 bases in the middle. Germline V gene sequence: CDR1 SNHLY, CDR2 FYNNEI. CDR3 region: CASSEDRYEQYF. CDR3 nucleotide sequence: TGTGCCAGCAGTGAAGATAGATACGAGCAGTACTTC.

The chain's CDR3 is CATMGLSVGGSGYNEQFF. CDR3 sequence (DNA): TGTGCCACAATGGGACTGTCCGTCGGCGGGAGCGGTTACAATGAGCAGTTCTTC. This chain connects TRBV19 to TRBJ2-1, with 7 bases lining up with TRBD2. This CDR3 region has 18 residues. The V and J ends lost 10 bases and 4 bases, in that order; junction bases with no gene match: 22. CDR1 is LNHDA and CDR2 is SQIVND in the germline V gene (reference sequence).

V is TRBV2 and J is TRBJ2-5; 7 bases align to TRBD2. Trimming at V came to 4 bases and at J to 2 bases, leaving 10 bases not matched to a gene. CDR1 is SNHLY and CDR2 is FYNNEI in the germline V gene. The CDR3 spans 16 residues. This CDR3 is CASSVRGGPVQETQYF. CDR3 nucleotides: TGTGCCAGCAGTGTGAGGGGAGGGCCTGTACAAGAGACCCAGTACTTC.

CDR3 in DNA: TGCAGCGTTGGGCTAGCGGGAGTCAACAATGAGCAGTTCTTC. Amino acids: CSVGLAGVNNEQFF. V gene TRBV29-1 combines with J gene TRBJ2-1; 10 nucleotides match TRBD2. Per the germline V gene, CDR1 is SQVTM and CDR2 is ANQGSEA. The CDR3 is made up of 14 amino acids. V trimming: 4 bases; J trimming: 5 bases; junction bases outside the gene matches: 5.

CDR3: CASSGTATNEKLFF. The CDR3 nucleotides are TGCGCCAGCAGCGGGACAGCAACTAATGAAAAACTGTTTTTT. The chain joins TRBV5-1 to TRBJ1-4; TRBD1 agrees at 7 bases. Germline assignment: CDR1 SGHRS and CDR2 YFSETQ. This CDR3 is built from 14 residues. V shed 4 bases, J shed 0 bases, and the junction held 0 bases outside the gene matches. The whole variable domain, filled in from reference TRBV5-1 and TRBJ1-4, reads KAGVTQTPRYLIKTRGQQVTLSCSPISGHRSVSWYQQTPGQGLQFLFEYFSETQRNKGNFPGRFSGRQFSNSRSEMNVSTLELGDSALYLCASSGTATNEKLFFGSGTQLSVL.

This clone was detected a few times. J is TRBJ2-5 and V is TRBV5-1; D gene ambiguous. The CDR3 runs to 10 residues. The germline V and J ends were trimmed by 8 bases and 6 bases, with 8 bases remaining between them. Germline V gene lookup returns CDR1 SGHRS and CDR2 YFSETQ. CDR3 in DNA: TGCGCCAGTGGAGAGAAGACCCAGTACTTC. Its protein product is CASGEKTQYF.

The sample holds one count of this clone. This chain uses TRBV10-3 with TRBJ2-7, with TRBD1 matching over 11 bases. Trimming removed 4 bases from V and 3 bases from J; junction bases left unmatched: 2. Germline loops: CDR1 ENHRY, CDR2 SYGVKD. The CDR3 runs 14 residues. The CDR3 sequence: CAISAGQGVYEQYF. CDR3 DNA sequence: TGTGCCATCAGTGCGGGACAGGGGGTCTACGAGCAGTACTTC.

This clone was recorded once. The V call is TRBV6-1, the J call TRBJ1-5; the match to TRBD1 covers 8 bases. V shed 4 bases and J 0 bases; nucleotides not matched to a gene: 2. The CDR3 consists of 15 residues. Germline V gives CDR1 MNHNS, CDR2 SASEGT. CDR3: CASSVQGASNQPQHF. Written as DNA, the CDR3 is TGTGCCAGCAGTGTTCAGGGGGCTAGCAATCAGCCCCAGCATTTT.

The chain joins TRBV7-9 to TRBJ2-7, with D unclear. From germline, CDR1 is SEHNR and CDR2 FQNEAQ (reference sequence). V was clipped by 1 base and J by 5 bases, with 12 bases between them. CDR3 length: 14 residues. The CDR3 spells CASSLGNPGDEQYF. The CDR3 region has the DNA TGTGCCAGCAGCTTAGGTAACCCGGGTGACGAGCAGTACTTC.

CDR3 DNA sequence: TGTGCCTGGAGCGAGCCGGGGGGTCTCACTGAAGCTTTCTTT. It specifies CAWSEPGGLTEAFF. The chain couples TRBV30 to TRBJ1-1; tentative D call: TRBD1 (5 bases). This CDR3 is built from 14 residues. Trimming removed 3 bases at V and 4 bases at J, with 15 bases between. Per the germline V gene, CDR1 is GTSNPN and CDR2 is SVGIG (reference sequence).

The chain employs TRBV28 and TRBJ1-1; TRBD1 matches at 7 bases. The germline CDR1 and CDR2 sequences are MDHEN and SYDVKM. V was pared by 7 bases and J by 12 bases, with 11 bases of the junction left unmatched. The CDR3 is 12 residues long. The CDR3 sequence is CASTQGPVKTFF. In DNA, the CDR3 is TGTGCCAGCACACAGGGGCCCGTTAAGACTTTCTTT. The entire variable domain, with the rest obtained from reference TRBV28 and TRBJ1-1, is as follows: DVKVTQSSRYLVKRTGEKVFLECVQDMDHENMFWYRQDPGLGLRLIYFSYDVKMKEKGDIPEGYSVSREKKERFSLILESASTNQTSMYLCASTQGPVKTFFGQGTRLTVV.